This entry features one T cell receptor beta chain sequence. No cognate antigen has been identified for it. Per-base qualities were not stored, and no clone one base away is much larger. The library was generated by RT-PCR. Sequencing instrument: NextSeq 550. The public reads were quality trimmed at Q25 with fastp and then assembled into clones with MiXCR by TCRdb, keeping productive beta chains. Every CDR3 protein is listed once, alongside the most common genes and DNA of its rows. The sample has under 550 distinct CDR3 sequences on record, more than 0.95% of them singletons. 38% of the sample is in the top ten clones. This sample was taken from a study of patients and donors after allogeneic stem cell transplantation (dated by TCRdb to the early 2020s). The V and J ends are trimmed by 6 bases and 5 bases, leaving 13 bases between them. The cysteine opens and the phenylalanine closes a CDR3 of 13 amino acids. The sequence is cut down to CDR3 DNA, 39 bases in frame from base 1.

The V and J genes are TRBV12-3 or TRBV12-4 and TRBJ2-5; no D gene can be assigned with confidence. Material: blood, either unsorted or a sorted T cell fraction (not recorded which). The sequence was collected from a human donor who was either an allogeneic HSCT recipient or a stem cell or donor lymphocyte infusion donor (not recorded which). It is not recorded whose cells these are; they may come from a transplant donor. The CDR3 protein: CASRDRGEETQYF. Here is the DNA: TGTGCCAGCAGGGACCGAGGCGAGGAGACCCAGTACTTC.